The 31 T cell receptor beta chains in this list originate from one sample, sequenced in a study of technical replicates of blood from a handful of donors listed by TCRdb under 2017. The receptor library was made with the immunoSEQ multiplex PCR assay. TCRdb re-hosts the immuneACCESS table, in-frame sequences only. Its copies lack some clones; in the studies checked, an unresolved V gene accounts for under half of them, and the cause for the rest is not known. This sample is represented by tens of thousands of clones; 94% of them were singletons. The top ten clones comprise approximately 0.25% of the sample. The sequencing input was T cells isolated from PBMCs. Receptor source: a human donor in good health.

J is TRBJ1-2 and V is TRBV9; 7 bases map to TRBD1. The CDR3 consists of 16 residues. CDR1 and CDR2 (germline): SGDLS, YYNGEE. V gave up 0 bases and J gave up 2 bases; unmatched junction bases: 7. Written as DNA, the CDR3 is TGTGCCAGCAGCGTAGGTCCTCAGGGGGAAAACTATGGCTACACCTTC. The encoded protein is CASSVGPQGENYGYTF.

In this sample, this clone turned up once. The rearrangement uses TRBV29-1 and TRBJ1-1; TRBD1 is a possible D gene (6 bases). Germline CDR1 and CDR2: SQVTM and ANQGSEA. V was trimmed by 0 bases and J by 5 bases, leaving 13 bases between them. This CDR3 is 14 amino acids long. CDR3 nucleotides: TGCAGCGTTGAAGAGGGGCTCACAGGGACTGAAGCTTTCTTT. Encoded protein: CSVEEGLTGTEAFF.

J is TRBJ2-3 and V is TRBV15, with 8 bases identical to TRBD1. The CDR3 runs to 14 residues. CDR1 is LNHNV and CDR2 is YYDKDF in the germline V gene (reference sequence). After removal of 3 bases from V and 4 bases from J, the junction contained 3 bases not matched to a gene. Written as DNA, the CDR3 is TGTGCCACCAGCAGGACAGGGGTAGCAGATACGCAGTATTTT. Protein product: CATSRTGVADTQYF.

The rearrangement uses TRBV5-6 and TRBJ2-7, with 9 bases identical to TRBD1. The CDR3 totals 14 residues. Germline V gene data show CDR1 as SGHDT and CDR2 as YYEEEE. Trimming at V came to 0 bases and at J to 3 bases, leaving 1 base not matched to a gene. The CDR3 protein is CASSLVDRGYEQYF. Here the CDR3 DNA reads TGTGCCAGCAGCTTGGTGGACAGGGGCTACGAGCAGTACTTC.

The chain couples TRBV4-1 to TRBJ1-1; 8 bases align to TRBD1. The V segment lost 1 base and the J segment 10 bases; nucleotides outside the gene matches: 5. There are 13 residues in the CDR3. The germline CDR1 and CDR2 sequences are MGHRA and YSYEKL. CDR3 loop: CASSQAITGGAFF. CDR3 nucleotides: TGCGCCAGCAGCCAAGCGATTACAGGGGGAGCTTTCTTT.

The chain employs TRBV5-1 and TRBJ1-2; maybe TRBD1 (5 bases). The CDR3 sequence is 15 residues long. Germline-derived CDR1 and CDR2 are SGHRS and YFSETQ. Trimming left V 0 bases short and J 0 bases short, with 9 bases between. The CDR3 DNA is TGCGCCAGCAGCTTGGCCGGGGGGACTAACTATGGCTACACCTTC. This encodes CASSLAGGTNYGYTF.

This chain uses TRBV5-1 with TRBJ1-1; D is ambiguous. This CDR3 has 13 amino acids. Germline CDR1 and CDR2: SGHRS and YFSETQ. Between the trimmed V and J ends, which lost 2 bases and 4 bases, there was a span of 9 bases. CDR3 sequence reads: CASSLTEGTEAFF. CDR3 coding DNA: TGCGCCAGCAGCTTAACGGAGGGCACTGAAGCTTTCTTT.

Here the CDR3 reads CASSLTQGAFLDTEAFF. The CDR3 DNA reads TGCGCCAGCAGCTTGACTCAGGGGGCCTTTTTGGACACTGAAGCTTTCTTT. The V gene is TRBV5-1, the J gene TRBJ1-1, with 8 bases that match TRBD1. Per the germline V gene, CDR1 is SGHRS and CDR2 is YFSETQ. The trim removed 1 base at V and 3 bases at J, leaving 11 bases unmatched. The CDR3 has 17 amino acids.

For the CDR3, the DNA is TGTGCCAGCAGTTCCCAGGGGGCCTACGAGCAGTACTTC. This gives the protein CASSSQGAYEQYF. This sequence joins TRBV6-6 and TRBJ2-7; the match to TRBD1 covers 7 bases. The junction had 2 bases not matched to a gene; V was cut back by 4 bases and J by 2 bases. CDR1 MNHNY and CDR2 SVGAGI come from the germline V gene (reference sequence). This CDR3 is built from 13 residues.

This clone was counted a single time. The chain is built from TRBV6-5 and TRBJ1-1; D is uncertain. CDR3 length: 15 amino acids. The V gene lost 4 bases and the J gene lost 0 bases, with 12 bases spanning the gap. CDR1 is MNHEY and CDR2 is SVGAGI in the germline V gene. CDR3 sequence reads: CASSSAFEMNTEAFF. CDR3 DNA sequence: TGTGCCAGCAGTTCCGCGTTTGAAATGAACACTGAAGCTTTCTTT.

This chain joins TRBV11-3 and TRBJ2-5, with TRBD1 identical over 10 bases. The CDR3 is 16 amino acids. J was trimmed by 2 bases and V by 5 bases; bases with no gene match: 8. Germline V lookup: CDR1 SGHNT, CDR2 YENEEA. CDR3 in amino acids: CASSIIGTGVQETQYF. CDR3 coding DNA: TGTGCCAGCAGCATCATAGGGACAGGGGTACAAGAGACCCAGTACTTC.

The chain links TRBV9 to TRBJ2-2, with a tentative D call TRBD2 (5 bases). Per the germline V gene, CDR1 is SGDLS and CDR2 is YYNGEE. CDR3 length equals 17 residues. Trimming cost V 0 bases and J 0 bases, with 12 bases left between them. The CDR3 reads CASSVGEGRANTGELFF. DNA for the CDR3: TGTGCCAGCAGCGTAGGTGAGGGTAGGGCGAACACCGGGGAGCTGTTTTTT.

The genes are TRBV6-6 and TRBJ1-2, with TRBD1 as a possible D gene (5 bases). Trimming took off 8 bases at V and 4 bases at J, with 11 bases between the two ends. Germline loops: CDR1 MNHNY, CDR2 SVGAGI (reference sequence). This CDR3 contains 12 residues. The CDR3 sequence: CASRGVSYGYTF. CDR3 DNA: TGTGCCAGCCGGGGGGTTTCCTATGGCTACACCTTC.

The chain carries TRBV7-2 and TRBJ2-1, with 9 bases matching TRBD2. V shed 5 bases and J 5 bases; nucleotides not matched to a gene: 7. CDR1 is SGHTA and CDR2 is FQGNSA in the germline V gene. The CDR3 length is 15 residues. The DNA of the CDR3 is TGTGCCAGCAGCGGCGGGACTAGCTTCCACAATGAGCAGTTCTTC. Translated, it gives CASSGGTSFHNEQFF. The full variable domain, with the rest looked up from reference TRBV7-2 and TRBJ2-1, is GAGVSQSPSNKVTEKGKDVELRCDPISGHTALYWYRQSLGQGLEFLIYFQGNSAPDKSGLPSDRFSAERTGGSVSTLTIQRTQQEDSAVYLCASSGGTSFHNEQFFGPGTRLTVL.

The chain links TRBV30 to TRBJ2-5, with D uncertain. The V and J ends lost 0 bases and 4 bases respectively, with 6 bases between them. In germline, CDR1 is GTSNPN, CDR2 SVGIG (reference sequence). The CDR3 extends over 12 amino acids. This chain's CDR3 is CAWSVVRETQYF. Written as DNA, the CDR3 is TGTGCCTGGAGTGTCGTCCGAGAGACCCAGTACTTC. The variable domain in full, completed from reference TRBV30 and TRBJ2-5, reads SQTIHQWPATLVQPVGSPLSLECTVEGTSNPNLYWYRQAAGRGLQLLFYSVGIGQISSEVPQNLSASRPQDRQFILSSKKLLLSDSGFYLCAWSVVRETQYFGPGTRLLVL.

This clone was seen once. The chain couples TRBV4-1 to TRBJ1-5, with 7 bases fitting TRBD1. V dropped 4 bases and J dropped 4; count of bases not matched to a gene: 13. CDR1 is MGHRA, CDR2 YSYEKL, per germline. This CDR3 region has 17 residues. CDR3 nucleotide sequence: TGCGCCAGCAGCCTGAGTCCGACAGGGAAGAGGAATCAGCCCCAGCATTTT. It yields the protein CASSLSPTGKRNQPQHF.

The rearrangement joins TRBV14 to TRBJ2-7; tentative D call: TRBD1 (6 bases). CDR1 is SGHDN and CDR2 is FVKESK in the germline V gene. Deletions cut 4 bases from V and 0 bases from J, with 13 bases between. This CDR3 contains 15 residues. The CDR3 loop reads CASSLETGSSYEQYF. The CDR3 coding sequence is TGTGCCAGCAGCCTCGAGACAGGAAGCTCCTACGAGCAGTACTTC.

This chain links TRBV19 with TRBJ1-1; D is unresolved. Germline values: CDR1 LNHDA, CDR2 SQIVND (reference sequence). The CDR3 totals 12 residues. The V gene lost 5 bases and the J gene lost 1 base, with 5 bases spanning the gap. CDR3 coding DNA: TGTGCCAGTAGTGAGGGGAACACTGAAGCTTTCTTT. Protein: CASSEGNTEAFF.

Of note for this clone: One junction end does not reproduce the germline sequence, and a read error may be involved. The chain has TRBV7-7 and TRBJ2-3; 7 nucleotides line up with TRBD2. CDR1 is SSHAT, CDR2 FNYEAQ, per germline (reference sequence). The CDR3 runs 14 residues. As DNA, the CDR3 is TGTGCTAGCAGTCCACTAGCGCTTCAAGATACGCAGTATTTT. Translated, it gives CASSPLALQDTQYF.

The chain has TRBV5-4 and TRBJ2-1; the D gene is possibly TRBD2 (5 bases). Trimming left V 10 bases short and J 0 bases short, with 17 bases between. The CDR3 is made up of 15 amino acids. The V gene's germline CDR1 is SGHNT and CDR2 YYREEE (reference sequence). The CDR3 DNA reads as TGTGCCGCCGGGAAAGAGGCAGCCTCCTACAATGAGCAGTTCTTC. Residues: CAAGKEAASYNEQFF.

V is TRBV5-5 and J is TRBJ1-1; 7 bases line up with TRBD1. With 0 bases clipped from V and 1 base from J, the junction kept 6 bases outside the gene matches. This CDR3 contains 16 residues. Germline V gives CDR1 SGHKS, CDR2 YYEKEE (reference sequence). In DNA, the CDR3 is TGTGCCAGCAGCTTGGCCCCGACAGGGCGGAACACTGAAGCTTTCTTT. This codes for CASSLAPTGRNTEAFF. The full variable domain, rest sourced from reference TRBV5-5 and TRBJ1-1, is DAGVTQSPTHLIKTRGQQVTLRCSPISGHKSVSWYQQVLGQGPQFIFQYYEKEERGRGNFPDRFSARQFPNYSSELNVNALLLGDSALYLCASSLAPTGRNTEAFFGQGTRLTVV.

This sequence joins TRBV30 and TRBJ2-5; 7 nucleotides match TRBD1. The CDR3 covers 14 residues. Germline CDR1 and CDR2: GTSNPN and SVGIG (reference sequence). Trimming at V came to 0 bases and at J to 7 bases, leaving 8 bases not matched to a gene. The CDR3 region is CAWSVGTAYGTQYF. Written as DNA, the CDR3 is TGTGCCTGGAGTGTGGGGACAGCCTATGGGACCCAGTACTTC.

The rearrangement joins TRBV7-6 to TRBJ2-5, with 7 positions matching TRBD2. Germline values: CDR1 SGHVS, CDR2 FNYEAQ. CDR3 length: 15 residues. Unmatched junction bases numbered 8, after V lost 3 bases and J lost 4 bases. The CDR3 is CASSFSGRERETQYF. For the CDR3, the DNA is TGTGCCAGCAGCTTTAGCGGGCGGGAGAGAGAGACCCAGTACTTC.

The CDR3 DNA follows: TGTGCCAGCAGCTTATTCGGGACAGGGGACGATGAGCAGTTCTTC. Translation: CASSLFGTGDDEQFF. V is TRBV7-3 and J is TRBJ2-1, with TRBD1 identical over 10 bases. With V trimmed by 2 bases and J by 8 bases, 6 bases remained unmatched. CDR3 length equals 15 residues. Germline V gene sequence: CDR1 SGHTA, CDR2 FQGTGA.

The gene calls are TRBV19 and TRBJ2-7, with 9 bases fitting TRBD2. CDR3 size: 16 residues. CDR1 and CDR2 from the germline V gene are LNHDA and SQIVND (reference sequence). The V gene end was trimmed by 2 bases and the J gene end by 2 bases; junction bases not matched to a gene: 7. The chain's CDR3 is CASSIRAGGQTYEQYF. The CDR3 DNA reads as TGTGCCAGTAGTATAAGAGCGGGGGGCCAAACCTACGAGCAGTACTTC.

This CDR3 is CAWMPGVLAGPPETQYF. For the CDR3, the DNA is TGTGCCTGGATGCCTGGGGTACTAGCGGGCCCGCCAGAGACCCAGTACTTC. The rearrangement uses TRBV30 and TRBJ2-5, with 9 bases matching TRBD2. Germline V CDR1 and CDR2: GTSNPN, SVGIG (reference sequence). This CDR3 is built from 17 residues. Trimming removed 4 bases from V and 4 bases from J; junction bases left unmatched: 16. Full variable domain (remainder filled in from reference TRBV30 and TRBJ2-5): SQTIHQWPATLVQPVGSPLSLECTVEGTSNPNLYWYRQAAGRGLQLLFYSVGIGQISSEVPQNLSASRPQDRQFILSSKKLLLSDSGFYLCAWMPGVLAGPPETQYFGPGTRLLVL.

The rearrangement uses TRBV28 and TRBJ1-2; D is uncertain. V was cut by 3 bases and J by 3 bases, with 11 bases left in between. CDR3 length: 14 residues. The germline V gene has CDR1 MDHEN and CDR2 SYDVKM. As DNA, the CDR3 is TGTGCCAGCAGTTTGAAGTCAACAGACTATGGCTACACCTTC. This translates into CASSLKSTDYGYTF.

This chain's CDR3 is CASHSGGSPYYEQYF. In DNA, the CDR3 is TGTGCCAGCCACTCAGGGGGCTCCCCTTACTACGAGCAGTACTTC. This rearrangement joins TRBV25-1 to TRBJ2-7, with TRBD1 matching 8 bases. V trimming: 8 bases; J trimming: 3 bases; junction bases outside the gene matches: 12. Germline V gene sequence: CDR1 MGHDK, CDR2 SYGVNS. The CDR3 loop spans 15 amino acids.

The chain uses TRBV29-1 and TRBJ1-1; D is unresolved. The CDR3 has 10 residues. Between the trimmed V and J ends, which lost 7 bases and 6 bases, there was a span of 9 bases. Germline V gives CDR1 SQVTM, CDR2 ANQGSEA. DNA for the CDR3: TGCAGCGCTTCTAGTCCTGAAGCTTTCTTT. It yields the protein CSASSPEAFF.

The chain is built from TRBV9 and TRBJ2-1, with D maybe TRBD2 (6 bases). The germline V and J ends were trimmed by 2 bases and 3 bases, with 15 bases remaining between them. The CDR3 sequence is 16 residues long. Germline CDR1 SGDLS, CDR2 YYNGEE. CDR3 DNA: TGTGCCAGCAGCGTCGAGACGGGACTCATCTACAATGAGCAGTTCTTC. The encoded protein is CASSVETGLIYNEQFF.

The chain uses TRBV9 and TRBJ2-2; 8 bases agree with TRBD1. The CDR3 sequence is 15 residues long. V shed 2 bases, J shed 5 bases, and the junction held 5 bases outside the gene matches. The V gene's germline CDR1 is SGDLS and CDR2 YYNGEE. This CDR3 reads CASSVTGDWTGELFF. The CDR3 DNA sequence: TGTGCCAGCAGCGTGACAGGGGACTGGACCGGGGAGCTGTTTTTT.